The clone carrying this TCR beta chain showed up just a few times. Methods used by the authors: Amplification of reference gene primers was used by the study to estimate nucleated cell counts. Using immunoSEQ multiplex PCR, the repertoire was profiled, and TCRdb retains in-frame clones only, with some absent. For V, J and clone size, that table is used; D and trimming come from the DNA. The data contain 150,000 to 200,000 clones, approximately 86% of them seen just once; the ten biggest clones take up 8% to 10%. This sample stems from a study of blood T cell repertoires in COVID-19. Study background: Sources were T cells, B-cell-depleted T cells, or PBMCs; the material itself was cDNA or gDNA.

CDR3 length: 14 residues. The V gene's germline CDR1 is MGHRA and CDR2 YSYEKL. V dropped 0 bases and J dropped 11 bases, with 16 bases sitting between them. The sample consisted of peripheral blood. The clonotype originates from a man aged 60-69 years with acute or convalescent COVID-19. This rearrangement joins TRBV4-1 to TRBJ1-1; D gene ambiguous. Here the CDR3 DNA reads TGCGCCAGCAGCCAAGATCGGACCGAGGGCCTGGCTTTCTTT. Translated: CASSQDRTEGLAFF.